This entry features one TCR beta chain sequence. The same CDR3 is also encoded by other DNA sequences in this sample. The V gene lost 2 bases and the J gene lost 6 bases, with 4 bases spanning the gap. The CDR3 totals 11 residues. Germline values: CDR1 MGHDK, CDR2 SYGVNS. The table came from immunoSEQ multiplex PCR; TCRdb's copy has only in-frame clones and leaves some out. In the table there are 200,000 or so clones, 88% of which are singletons. The sample comes from a study of blood T cell repertoires in COVID-19. Study-level background: Nucleic acid was either cDNA or gDNA, and it came from T cells, B-cell-depleted T cells, or PBMCs.

Grouping used clinical history reported by participants in a survey and questionnaire. This sequence originates from a woman between 25 and 40 years old who had recovered from COVID-19. The chain uses TRBV25-1 and TRBJ1-1, with unresolved D. Material: PBMCs or T cells enriched from blood (not recorded which). Here the CDR3 DNA reads TGTGCCAGCAGTGAAGGAGCTGAAGCTTTCTTT. This gives the protein CASSEGAEAFF. Looking up the rest from reference TRBV25-1 and TRBJ1-1 gives the full variable domain: EADIYQTPRYLVIGTGKKITLECSQTMGHDKMYWYQQDPGMELHLIHYSYGVNSTEKGDLSSESTVSRIRTEHFPLTLESARPSHTSQYLCASSEGAEAFFGQGTRLTVV.